This TCR beta chain was identified in a study of cytomegalovirus exposure and HLA in healthy donors. The CDR3 is 14 amino acids. V lost 8 bases and J 3 bases, leaving 17 bases between the germline ends. Germline loops: CDR1 MNHNY, CDR2 SVGAGI (reference sequence). Clones were read by immunoSEQ multiplex PCR, and TCRdb kept only the in-frame ones, dropping some. The sample yields roughly 330,000 clones, roughly nine tenths seen once. The sequenced material came from PBMCs. The V and J genes are TRBV6-6 and TRBJ2-7, with D hard to call. This sequence originates from a woman aged 30 to 39 in good health and CMV-seropositive. CDR3 bases: TGTGCCAGCGCCCTCAATCCACAGTACTACGAGCAGTACTTC. Translating gives CASALNPQYYEQYF.